This T cell receptor beta chain is drawn from a study of T cells in Graves' hyperthyroidism and ophthalmopathy. Amplification yielded TCR beta CDR3 regions, with RNA transcripts as the source. When the TCR CDR3 underwent first-round RT-PCR, the HTBI primer set was used. TCRdb re-analysed the multiplex PCR reads in MiXCR, keeping a single row per CDR3 protein. The sample lists over 200,000 distinct CDR3 sequences; about 14% were seen once. Regarding the study as a whole: Blood also held most thyroid clonotypes expanded beyond 0.001.

The V end was cut by 4 bases, the J end by 8 bases, with 16 bases between. The CDR3 extends over 14 amino acids. CDR1 SGDLS and CDR2 YYNGEE come from the germline V gene. With respect to this clonotype: Antigen specificity is unknown.

This receptor was identified in a woman between 40 and 50 years old with Graves' hyperthyroidism that later progressed to Graves' ophthalmopathy. The sequencing input was blood. The rearrangement uses TRBV9 and TRBJ2-4; D might be TRBD2 (6 bases). The CDR3 loop reads CASSPRIAEDIQYF. The CDR3 bases are TGTGCCAGCAGCCCTCGCATAGCGGAGGACATTCAGTACTTC.